This TCR beta chain was retrieved from a study of T-cell reconstitution after alpha-beta-depleted transplantation in children. General observations from the study: At one year after transplant, newly produced T cells mostly accounted for T-cell counts and diversity. From surviving recipient T cells and thymic progenitors came the high day-60 TCRbeta diversity observed in some patients. Reportedly, alpha-beta T cells present about two months post-transplant originated from several hundred expanded clones of graft origin.

Turning to this clonotype: Antigen unknown.

Using unique molecular identifiers, the investigators prepared the TCRbeta library. TCRdb called the PCR reads again in MiXCR, with one record for every CDR3 protein. The sample yields roughly 570,000 distinct CDR3 sequences, roughly 27% seen once. V was shortened by 4 bases and J by 1 base, with 11 bases between the two germline ends. The CDR3 is made up of 15 amino acids. The germline CDR1 and CDR2 sequences are MGHRA and YSYEKL. This receptor was identified in a boy in the first two years of life with Wiskott-Aldrich syndrome, due to receive a stem cell transplant. Sequencing was performed on PBMCs, taken before TCRalphabeta/CD19-depleted stem cell transplant. This rearrangement joins TRBV4-1 to TRBJ2-1; D gene uncertain. This chain's CDR3 is CASSRPSDSYNEQFF. In nucleotides, the CDR3 is TGCGCCAGCAGCCGGCCCAGTGATTCCTACAATGAGCAGTTCTTC.